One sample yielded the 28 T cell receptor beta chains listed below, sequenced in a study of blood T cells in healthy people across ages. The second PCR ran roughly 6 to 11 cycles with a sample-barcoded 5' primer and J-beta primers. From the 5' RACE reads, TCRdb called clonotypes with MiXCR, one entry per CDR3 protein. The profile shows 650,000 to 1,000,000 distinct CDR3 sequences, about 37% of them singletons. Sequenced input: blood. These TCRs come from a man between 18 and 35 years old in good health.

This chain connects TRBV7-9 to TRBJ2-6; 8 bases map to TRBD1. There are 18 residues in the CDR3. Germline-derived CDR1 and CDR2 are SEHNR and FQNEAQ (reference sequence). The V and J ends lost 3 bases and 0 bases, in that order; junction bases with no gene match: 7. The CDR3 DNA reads TGTGCCAGCAGCTTGGTGGACAGGGTGGACTCTGGGGCCAACGTCCTGACTTTC. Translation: CASSLVDRVDSGANVLTF.

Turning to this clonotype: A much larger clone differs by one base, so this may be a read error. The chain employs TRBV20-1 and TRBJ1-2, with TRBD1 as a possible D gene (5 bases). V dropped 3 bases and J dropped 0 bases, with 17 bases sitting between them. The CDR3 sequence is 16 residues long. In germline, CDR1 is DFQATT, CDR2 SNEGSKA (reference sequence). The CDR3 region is CSASGQGGGTNYGYTF. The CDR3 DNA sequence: TGCAGTGCTAGCGGGCAGGGTGGAGGGACTAACTATGGCTACACCTTC.

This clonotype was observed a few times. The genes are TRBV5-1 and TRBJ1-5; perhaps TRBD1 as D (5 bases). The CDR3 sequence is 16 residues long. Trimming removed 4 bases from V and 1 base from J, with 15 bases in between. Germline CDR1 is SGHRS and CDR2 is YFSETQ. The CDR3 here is CASSASPGSSNQPQHF. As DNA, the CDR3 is TGCGCCAGCAGCGCCTCCCCAGGGTCGAGCAATCAGCCCCAGCATTTT.

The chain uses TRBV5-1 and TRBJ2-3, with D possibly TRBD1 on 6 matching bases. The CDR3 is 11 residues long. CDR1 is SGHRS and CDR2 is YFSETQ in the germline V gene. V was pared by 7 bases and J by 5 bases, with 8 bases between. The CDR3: CASLRGDTQYF. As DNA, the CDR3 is TGCGCCAGCCTCAGGGGAGATACGCAGTATTTT.

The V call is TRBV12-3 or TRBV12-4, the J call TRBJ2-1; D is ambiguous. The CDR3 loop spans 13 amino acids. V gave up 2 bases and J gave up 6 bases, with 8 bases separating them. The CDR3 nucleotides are TGTGCCAGCAGTTTAATGGCAGGCAATGAGCAGTTCTTC. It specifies CASSLMAGNEQFF.

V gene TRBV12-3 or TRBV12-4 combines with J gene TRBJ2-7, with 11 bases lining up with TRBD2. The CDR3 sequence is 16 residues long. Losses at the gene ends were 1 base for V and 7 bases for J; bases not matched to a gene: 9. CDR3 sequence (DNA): TGTGCCAGCAGTTTAGTAGCGGGGGGGATGTACAATGAGCAGTACTTC. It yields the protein CASSLVAGGMYNEQYF.

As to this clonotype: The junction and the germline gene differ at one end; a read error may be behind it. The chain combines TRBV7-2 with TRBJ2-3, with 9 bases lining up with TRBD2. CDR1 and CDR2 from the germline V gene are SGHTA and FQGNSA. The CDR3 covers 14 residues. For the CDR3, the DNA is TGTGCCAACAGCTTTGCGGGGGGGCCAGATACGCAGTATTTT. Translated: CANSFAGGPDTQYF.

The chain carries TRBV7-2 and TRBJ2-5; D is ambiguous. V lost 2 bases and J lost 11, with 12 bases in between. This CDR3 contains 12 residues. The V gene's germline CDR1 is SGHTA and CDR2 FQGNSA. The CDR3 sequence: CASSLSAEKQYF. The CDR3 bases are TGTGCCAGCAGCTTAAGTGCAGAGAAGCAGTACTTC.

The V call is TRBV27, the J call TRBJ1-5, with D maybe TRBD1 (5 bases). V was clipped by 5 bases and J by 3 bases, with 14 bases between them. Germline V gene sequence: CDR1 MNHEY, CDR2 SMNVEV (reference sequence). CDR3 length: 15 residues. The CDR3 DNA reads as TGTGCCAGCAGTGCGAGTGTTGGGGCCAATCAGCCCCAGCATTTT. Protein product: CASSASVGANQPQHF.

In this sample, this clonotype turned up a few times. This CDR3 is CSASRSPGPSWGEAFF. CDR3 nucleotide sequence: TGCAGTGCTAGCAGGTCTCCTGGCCCTTCATGGGGTGAAGCTTTCTTT. The chain carries TRBV20-1 and TRBJ1-1; no firm D call. CDR1 is DFQATT and CDR2 is SNEGSKA in the germline V gene (reference sequence). Trimming stripped 3 bases from V and 7 bases from J, with 24 bases between. The CDR3 runs to 16 residues.

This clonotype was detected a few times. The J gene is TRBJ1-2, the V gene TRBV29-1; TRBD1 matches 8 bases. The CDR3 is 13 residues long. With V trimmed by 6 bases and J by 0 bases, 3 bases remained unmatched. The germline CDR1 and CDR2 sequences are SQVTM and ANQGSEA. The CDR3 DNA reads TGCAGCGTCCCCAGGGGGCCTAACTATGGCTACACCTTC. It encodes CSVPRGPNYGYTF.

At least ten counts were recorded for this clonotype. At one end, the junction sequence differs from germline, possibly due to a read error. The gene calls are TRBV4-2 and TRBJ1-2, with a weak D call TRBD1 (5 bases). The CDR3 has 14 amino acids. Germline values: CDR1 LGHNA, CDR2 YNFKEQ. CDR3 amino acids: CASSQEDRDYGYTF. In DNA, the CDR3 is TGCGCCAGCAGCCAAGAAGACAGAGACTATGGCTACACCTTC.

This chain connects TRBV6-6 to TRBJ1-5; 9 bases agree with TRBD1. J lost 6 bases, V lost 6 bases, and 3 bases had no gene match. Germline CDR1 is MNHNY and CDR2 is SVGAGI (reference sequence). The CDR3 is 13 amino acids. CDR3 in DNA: TGTGCCAGCAGAACAGGGGGCGGTCAGCCCCAGCATTTT. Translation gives CASRTGGGQPQHF.

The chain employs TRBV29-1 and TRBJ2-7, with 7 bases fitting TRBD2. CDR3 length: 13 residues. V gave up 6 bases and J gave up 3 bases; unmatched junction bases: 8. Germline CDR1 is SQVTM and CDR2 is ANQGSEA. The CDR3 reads CSVQRGGGYEQYF. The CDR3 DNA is TGCAGCGTGCAGCGGGGTGGTGGCTACGAGCAGTACTTC.

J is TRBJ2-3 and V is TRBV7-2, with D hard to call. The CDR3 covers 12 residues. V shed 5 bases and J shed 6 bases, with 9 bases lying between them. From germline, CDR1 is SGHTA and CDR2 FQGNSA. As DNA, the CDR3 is TGTGCCAGCAGCGGAACGCGGGATACGCAGTATTTT. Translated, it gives CASSGTRDTQYF.

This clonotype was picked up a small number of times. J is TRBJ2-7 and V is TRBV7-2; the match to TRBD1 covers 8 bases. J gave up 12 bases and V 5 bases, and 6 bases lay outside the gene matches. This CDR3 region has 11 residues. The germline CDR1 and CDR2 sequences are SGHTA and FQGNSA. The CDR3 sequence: CASSHGQGLYF. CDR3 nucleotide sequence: TGTGCCAGCAGCCACGGACAGGGCCTGTACTTC. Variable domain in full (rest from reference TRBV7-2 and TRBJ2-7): GAGVSQSPSNKVTEKGKDVELRCDPISGHTALYWYRQSLGQGLEFLIYFQGNSAPDKSGLPSDRFSAERTGGSVSTLTIQRTQQEDSAVYLCASSHGQGLYFGPGTRLTVT.

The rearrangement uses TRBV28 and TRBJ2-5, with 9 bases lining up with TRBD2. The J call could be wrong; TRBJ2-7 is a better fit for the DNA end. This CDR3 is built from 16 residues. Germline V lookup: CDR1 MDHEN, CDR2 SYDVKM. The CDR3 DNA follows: TGTGCCAGCAGCGAAGATAGCGGGAGCTCTATCTACGAGCAGTACTTC. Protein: CASSEDSGSSIYEQYF.

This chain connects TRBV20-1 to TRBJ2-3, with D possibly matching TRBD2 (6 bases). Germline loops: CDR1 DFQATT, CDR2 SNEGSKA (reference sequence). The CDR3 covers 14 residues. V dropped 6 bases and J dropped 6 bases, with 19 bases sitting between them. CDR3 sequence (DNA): TGCAGTGCCCTCTTAACCGAGGGGAGGGATACGCAGTATTTT. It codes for CSALLTEGRDTQYF.

Here the CDR3 reads CASRRPPGSGRSEQYF. In DNA, the CDR3 is TGTGCCAGCAGGCGACCGCCGGGATCCGGCAGGAGCGAGCAGTACTTC. V and J are TRBV7-2 and TRBJ2-7, with TRBD2 as a possible D gene (5 bases). This CDR3 has 16 residues. Germline CDR1 and CDR2: SGHTA and FQGNSA. Trimming pared 6 bases from V and 6 bases from J, leaving 24 bases between.

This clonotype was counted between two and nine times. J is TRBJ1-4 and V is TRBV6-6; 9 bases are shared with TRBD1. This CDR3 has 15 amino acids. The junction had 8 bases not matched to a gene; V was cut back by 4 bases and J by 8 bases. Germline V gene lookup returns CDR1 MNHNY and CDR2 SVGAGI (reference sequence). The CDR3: CASSWIRDRDEKLFF. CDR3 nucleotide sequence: TGTGCCAGCAGTTGGATCCGGGACAGGGACGAAAAACTGTTTTTT.

CDR3 DNA sequence: TGTGCCAGCAGCTTCCCACCTTACGAGCAGTACTTC. This sequence encodes CASSFPPYEQYF. The chain is built from TRBV7-2 and TRBJ2-7; the D is unclear. V was pared by 3 bases and J by 4 bases, with 7 bases between. CDR3 length equals 12 residues. Germline CDR1 is SGHTA and CDR2 is FQGNSA.

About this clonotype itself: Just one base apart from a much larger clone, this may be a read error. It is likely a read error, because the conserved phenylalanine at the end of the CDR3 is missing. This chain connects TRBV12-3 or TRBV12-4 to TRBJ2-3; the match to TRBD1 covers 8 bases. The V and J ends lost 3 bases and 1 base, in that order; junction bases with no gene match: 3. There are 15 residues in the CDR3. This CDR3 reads CASSLWGQGTDTQYS. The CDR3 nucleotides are TGTGCCAGCAGTTTGTGGGGACAGGGCACAGATACGCAGTATTCT.

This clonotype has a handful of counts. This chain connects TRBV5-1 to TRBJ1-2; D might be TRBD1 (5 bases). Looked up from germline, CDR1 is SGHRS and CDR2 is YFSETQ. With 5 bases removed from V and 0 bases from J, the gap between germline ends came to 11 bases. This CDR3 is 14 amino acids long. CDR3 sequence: CASRKDNANYGYTF. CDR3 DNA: TGCGCCAGCAGAAAGGACAACGCTAACTATGGCTACACCTTC.

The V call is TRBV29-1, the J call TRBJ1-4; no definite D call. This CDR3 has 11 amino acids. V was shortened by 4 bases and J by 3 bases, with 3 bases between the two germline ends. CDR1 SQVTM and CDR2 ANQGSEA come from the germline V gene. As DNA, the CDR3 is TGCAGCGTTGGCGCTAATGAAAAACTGTTTTTT. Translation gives CSVGANEKLFF.

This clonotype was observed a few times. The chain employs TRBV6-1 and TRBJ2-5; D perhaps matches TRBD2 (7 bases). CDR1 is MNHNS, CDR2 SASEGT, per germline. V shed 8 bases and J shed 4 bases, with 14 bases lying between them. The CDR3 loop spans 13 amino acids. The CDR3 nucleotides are TGTGCCAGCTTGGCGGGGGCCCGAGAGACCCAGTACTTC. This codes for CASLAGARETQYF.

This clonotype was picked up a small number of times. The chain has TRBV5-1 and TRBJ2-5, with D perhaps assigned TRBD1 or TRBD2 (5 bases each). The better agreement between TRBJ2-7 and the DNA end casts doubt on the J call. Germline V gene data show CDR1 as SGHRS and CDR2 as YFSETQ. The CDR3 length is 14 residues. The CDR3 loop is CASSLFPGTDEQYF. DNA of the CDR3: TGCGCCAGCAGCTTGTTTCCGGGGACGGACGAGCAGTACTTC.

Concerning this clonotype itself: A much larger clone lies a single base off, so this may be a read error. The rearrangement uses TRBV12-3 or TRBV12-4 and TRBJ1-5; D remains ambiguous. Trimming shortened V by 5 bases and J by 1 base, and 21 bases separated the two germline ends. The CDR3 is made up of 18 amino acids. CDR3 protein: CASSPLGISAVSNQPQHF. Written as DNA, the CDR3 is TGTGCCAGCAGTCCCTTAGGTATTAGTGCAGTCAGCAATCAGCCCCAGCATTTT.

The DNA of the CDR3 is TGTGCCAGCAGTTACTTTGGGCAGGATGAGCAGTACTTC. Protein sequence: CASSYFGQDEQYF. This chain uses TRBV6-5 with TRBJ2-7; no firm D call. V shed 1 base and J shed 7 bases, with 11 bases lying between them. There are 13 residues in the CDR3. In germline, CDR1 is MNHEY, CDR2 SVGAGI.